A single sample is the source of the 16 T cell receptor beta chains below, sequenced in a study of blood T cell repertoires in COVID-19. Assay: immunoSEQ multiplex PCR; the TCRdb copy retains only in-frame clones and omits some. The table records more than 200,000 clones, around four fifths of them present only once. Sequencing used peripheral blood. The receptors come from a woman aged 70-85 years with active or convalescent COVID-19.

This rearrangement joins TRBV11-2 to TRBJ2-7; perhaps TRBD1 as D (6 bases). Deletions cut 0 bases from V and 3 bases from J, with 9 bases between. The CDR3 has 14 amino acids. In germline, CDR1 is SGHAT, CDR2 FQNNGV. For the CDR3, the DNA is TGTGCCAGCAGCTTAGATGGGACACACTACGAGCAGTACTTC. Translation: CASSLDGTHYEQYF.

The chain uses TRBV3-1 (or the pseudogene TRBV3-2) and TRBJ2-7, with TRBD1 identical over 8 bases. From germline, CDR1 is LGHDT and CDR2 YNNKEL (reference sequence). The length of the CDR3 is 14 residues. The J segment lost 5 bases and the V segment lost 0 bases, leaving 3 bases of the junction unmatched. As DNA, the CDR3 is TGTGCCAGCAGCCAAGATGCAGGGGGCCACGAGCAGTACTTC. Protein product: CASSQDAGGHEQYF.

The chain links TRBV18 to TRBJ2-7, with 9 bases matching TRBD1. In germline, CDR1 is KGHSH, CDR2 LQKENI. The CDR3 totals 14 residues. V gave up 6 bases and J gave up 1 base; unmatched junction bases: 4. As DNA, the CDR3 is TGTGCCAGCTCCCAGGGGACAGGGTCCTACGAGCAGTACTTC. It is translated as CASSQGTGSYEQYF. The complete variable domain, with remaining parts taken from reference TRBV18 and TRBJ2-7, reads NAGVMQNPRHLVRRRGQEARLRCSPMKGHSHVYWYRQLPEEGLKFMVYLQKENIIDESGMPKERFSAEFPKEGPSILRIQQVVRGDSAAYFCASSQGTGSYEQYFGPGTRLTVT.

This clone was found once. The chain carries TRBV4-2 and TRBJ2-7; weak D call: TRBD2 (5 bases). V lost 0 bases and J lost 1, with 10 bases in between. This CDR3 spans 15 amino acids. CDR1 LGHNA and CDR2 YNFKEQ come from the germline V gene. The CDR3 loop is CASSQEGGRSYEQYF. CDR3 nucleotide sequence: TGTGCCAGCAGCCAAGAAGGAGGCCGGTCCTACGAGCAGTACTTC.

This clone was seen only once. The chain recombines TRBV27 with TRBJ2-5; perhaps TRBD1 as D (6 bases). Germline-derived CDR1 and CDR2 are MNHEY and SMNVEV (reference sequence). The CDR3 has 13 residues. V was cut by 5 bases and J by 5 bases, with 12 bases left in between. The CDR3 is CASSPITGETQYF. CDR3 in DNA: TGTGCCAGCAGTCCCATCACAGGGGAGACCCAGTACTTC.

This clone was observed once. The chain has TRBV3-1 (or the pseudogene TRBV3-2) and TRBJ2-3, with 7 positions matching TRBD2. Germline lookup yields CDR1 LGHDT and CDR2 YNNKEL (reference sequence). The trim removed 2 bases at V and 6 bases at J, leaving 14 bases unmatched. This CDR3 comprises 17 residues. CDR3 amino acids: CASSQQVASGDHDTQYF. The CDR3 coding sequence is TGTGCCAGCAGCCAACAGGTGGCCAGCGGGGACCACGATACGCAGTATTTT.

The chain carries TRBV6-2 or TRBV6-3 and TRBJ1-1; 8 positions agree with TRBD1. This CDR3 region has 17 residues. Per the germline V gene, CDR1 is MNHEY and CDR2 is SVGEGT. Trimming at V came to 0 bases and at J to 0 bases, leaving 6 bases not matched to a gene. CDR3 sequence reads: CASSYSGTGYMNTEAFF. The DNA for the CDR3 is TGTGCCAGCAGTTACTCGGGGACAGGATACATGAACACTGAAGCTTTCTTT.

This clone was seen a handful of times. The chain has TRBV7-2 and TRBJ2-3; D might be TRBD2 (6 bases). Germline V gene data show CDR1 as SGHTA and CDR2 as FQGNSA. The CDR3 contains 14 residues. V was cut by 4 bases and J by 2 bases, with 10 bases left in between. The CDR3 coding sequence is TGTGCCAGCAGCTCGGGACTTCTCACAGATACGCAGTATTTT. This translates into CASSSGLLTDTQYF.

The CDR3 region is CASSQQLAGAGDEQFF. The CDR3 region has the DNA TGTGCCAGCAGCCAACAGCTAGCGGGGGCCGGGGATGAGCAGTTCTTC. This rearrangement joins TRBV14 to TRBJ2-1, with 10 positions matching TRBD2. The CDR3 sequence is 16 residues long. Germline CDR1 is SGHDN and CDR2 is FVKESK. V shed 2 bases, J shed 8 bases, and the junction held 9 bases outside the gene matches.

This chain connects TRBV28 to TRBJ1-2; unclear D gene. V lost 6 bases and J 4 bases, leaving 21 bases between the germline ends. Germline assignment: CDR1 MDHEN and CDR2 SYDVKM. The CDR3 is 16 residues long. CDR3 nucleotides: TGTGCCAGCAGCCCGATCTCGCCGGGAGCCATCTATGGCTACACCTTC. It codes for CASSPISPGAIYGYTF.

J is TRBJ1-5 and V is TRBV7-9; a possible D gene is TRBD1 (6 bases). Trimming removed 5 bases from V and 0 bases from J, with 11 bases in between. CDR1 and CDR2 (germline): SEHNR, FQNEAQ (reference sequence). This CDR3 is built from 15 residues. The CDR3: CASSDGQFSNQPQHF. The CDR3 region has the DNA TGTGCCAGCAGCGACGGACAGTTTAGCAATCAGCCCCAGCATTTT.

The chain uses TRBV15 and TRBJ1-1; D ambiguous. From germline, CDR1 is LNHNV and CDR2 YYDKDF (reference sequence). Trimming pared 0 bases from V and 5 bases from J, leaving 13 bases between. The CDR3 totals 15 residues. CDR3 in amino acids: CATSRDLGSGTEAFF. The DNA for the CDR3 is TGTGCCACCAGCAGAGATCTTGGCAGCGGGACTGAAGCTTTCTTT. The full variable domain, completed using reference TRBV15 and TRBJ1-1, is DAMVIQNPRYQVTQFGKPVTLSCSQTLNHNVMYWYQQKSSQAPKLLFHYYDKDFNNEADTPDNFQSRRPNTSFCFLDIRSPGLGDTAMYLCATSRDLGSGTEAFFGQGTRLTVV.

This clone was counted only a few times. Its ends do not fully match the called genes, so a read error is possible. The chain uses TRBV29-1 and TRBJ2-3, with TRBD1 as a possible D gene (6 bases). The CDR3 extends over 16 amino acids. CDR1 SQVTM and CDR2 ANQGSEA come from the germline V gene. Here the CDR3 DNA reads TGCAGCGCTGAAAGGCAAGGGGCAGGGGGCACAGATACGCAGTATTTT. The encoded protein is CSAERQGAGGTDTQYF.

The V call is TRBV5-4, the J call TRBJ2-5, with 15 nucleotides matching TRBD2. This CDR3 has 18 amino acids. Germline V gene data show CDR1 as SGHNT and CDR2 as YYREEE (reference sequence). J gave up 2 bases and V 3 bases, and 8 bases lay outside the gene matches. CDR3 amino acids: CASSSGTSGGLLQETQYF. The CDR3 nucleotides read TGTGCCAGCAGCTCCGGGACTAGCGGGGGGTTACTTCAAGAGACCCAGTACTTC.

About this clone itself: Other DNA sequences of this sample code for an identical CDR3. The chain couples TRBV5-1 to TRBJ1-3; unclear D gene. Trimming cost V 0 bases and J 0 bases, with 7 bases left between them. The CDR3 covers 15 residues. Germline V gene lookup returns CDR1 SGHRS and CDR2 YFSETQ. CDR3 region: CASSLAPVSGNTIYF. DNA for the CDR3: TGCGCCAGCAGCTTGGCCCCCGTCTCTGGAAACACCATATATTTT.

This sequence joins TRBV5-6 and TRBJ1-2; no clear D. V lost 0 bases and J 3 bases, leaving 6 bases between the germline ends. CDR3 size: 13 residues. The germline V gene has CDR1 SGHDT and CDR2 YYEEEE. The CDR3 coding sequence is TGTGCCAGCAGCTTGGGCACATACTATGGCTACACCTTC. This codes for CASSLGTYYGYTF.